This T cell receptor (beta chain) was recovered during a study of blood T cell repertoires in COVID-19. About the research overall: T cells, B-cell-depleted T cells, or PBMCs provided the cDNA or gDNA that served as material.

CDR1 is GTSNPN, CDR2 SVGIG, per germline (reference sequence). The CDR3 is 11 amino acids. The ends lost 5 bases at V and 5 bases at J; junction bases unmatched: 0. In the original processing: For nucleated cells, counts were estimated from reference gene primer amplification. The repertoire was sequenced with immunoSEQ multiplex PCR; TCRdb's copy has only in-frame clones and lacks some. For V, J and clone size, that table is used; D and trimming come from the DNA. The sample holds about 120,000 clones, more than 75% seen once. The sequenced sample was peripheral blood. This sequence originates from a woman in her sixties or seventies with COVID-19, enrolled during active disease. The V call is TRBV30, the J call TRBJ1-5; 7 bases align to TRBD1. This CDR3 reads CAWGTDQPQHF. In DNA, the CDR3 is TGTGCCTGGGGGACAGATCAGCCCCAGCATTTT.